These 17 T cell receptor beta chains share one sample of origin, sequenced in a study of cytomegalovirus exposure and HLA in healthy donors. Primers included in the PCR were 60 Vbeta and 13 Jbeta primers. Profiled with immunoSEQ multiplex PCR; TCRdb holds only in-frame clones, not every one. The table records around 72,000 clones, 60% to 75% of them present only once. What was sequenced was PBMCs. These receptors all stem from a man aged 40-49 years in good health and CMV-seropositive.

V is TRBV7-9 and J is TRBJ2-1; D unclear. Germline V lookup: CDR1 SEHNR, CDR2 FQNEAQ (reference sequence). The CDR3 is 12 residues long. V gave up 3 bases and J gave up 4 bases, with 4 bases separating them. The CDR3 loop reads CASSFGYNEQFF. Written as DNA, the CDR3 is TGTGCCAGCAGCTTCGGGTACAATGAGCAGTTCTTC.

This chain connects TRBV30 to TRBJ1-1; D uncertain. The length of the CDR3 is 13 residues. Germline CDR1 is GTSNPN and CDR2 is SVGIG (reference sequence). Trimming took 0 bases from V and 1 from J, leaving 6 bases between them. The CDR3 reads CAWSVLWNTEAFF. The CDR3 region has the DNA TGTGCCTGGAGTGTACTTTGGAACACTGAAGCTTTCTTT.

The V call is TRBV18, the J call TRBJ2-2; 9 positions agree with TRBD2. The CDR3 extends over 16 amino acids. V was clipped by 6 bases and J by 1 base; unmatched bases: 6. CDR1 KGHSH and CDR2 LQKENI come from the germline V gene. DNA for the CDR3: TGTGCCAGCTCTTCACGACTAGCGGTGAACACCGGGGAGCTGTTTTTT. Translation: CASSSRLAVNTGELFF.

The gene calls are TRBV28 and TRBJ2-3; 7 bases agree with TRBD1. Trimming cost V 4 bases and J 4 bases; bases outside gene matches: 8. Germline V gives CDR1 MDHEN, CDR2 SYDVKM. This CDR3 region has 15 residues. The CDR3, as DNA: TGTGCCAGCAGTTACCGGGACAGCCGAGCAGATACGCAGTATTTT. Its translation: CASSYRDSRADTQYF.

The V and J genes are TRBV7-9 and TRBJ2-3; D perhaps matches TRBD1 (6 bases). The length of the CDR3 is 17 residues. The V end lost 7 bases, the J end lost 2 bases, and 22 bases lay between the germline ends. Germline CDR1 and CDR2: SEHNR and FQNEAQ (reference sequence). CDR3: CASISSRAGADTDTQYF. In nucleotides, the CDR3 is TGTGCCAGCATTTCTAGCCGGGCAGGGGCAGACACAGATACGCAGTATTTT.

Turning to this clone: The identical CDR3 is also encoded by other nucleotide sequences in the sample. V gene TRBV9 combines with J gene TRBJ2-3; no definite D call. The length of the CDR3 is 12 residues. Germline V CDR1 and CDR2: SGDLS, YYNGEE. V shed 4 bases and J shed 3 bases, with 6 bases lying between them. CDR3 in amino acids: CASSTRTDTQYF. CDR3 in DNA: TGTGCCAGCAGCACCAGGACAGATACGCAGTATTTT.

The V gene is TRBV4-2, the J gene TRBJ1-2, with D perhaps matching TRBD1 (6 bases). Germline loops: CDR1 LGHNA, CDR2 YNFKEQ. V was trimmed by 0 bases and J by 4 bases, leaving 15 bases between them. The CDR3 has 16 residues. In nucleotides, the CDR3 is TGTGCCAGCAGCCAAGATGGGGCTACAGGGCCCTATGGCTACACCTTC. Translation gives CASSQDGATGPYGYTF.

The J gene is TRBJ1-1, the V gene TRBV6-5; possible D gene TRBD1, 6 bases. The V and J ends lost 2 bases and 4 bases respectively, with 11 bases between them. Germline loops: CDR1 MNHEY, CDR2 SVGAGI. This CDR3 has 14 amino acids. CDR3 residues: CASSYKIGGTEAFF. CDR3 DNA: TGTGCCAGCAGTTACAAAATAGGGGGCACTGAAGCTTTCTTT.

The chain recombines TRBV27 with TRBJ2-7; 9 positions agree with TRBD2. This CDR3 has 17 amino acids. Trimming removed 3 bases from V and 0 bases from J; junction bases left unmatched: 9. Germline assignment: CDR1 MNHEY and CDR2 SMNVEV (reference sequence). The CDR3 loop reads CASSFKREAQPSYEQYF. In DNA, the CDR3 is TGTGCCAGCAGTTTTAAGCGGGAGGCTCAACCCTCCTACGAGCAGTACTTC.

The chain carries TRBV7-2 and TRBJ2-5; maybe TRBD1 (6 bases). The V end was cut by 4 bases, the J end by 5 bases, with 8 bases between. The CDR3 runs 12 residues. Germline CDR1 is SGHTA and CDR2 is FQGNSA. CDR3 loop: CASSYRAETQYF. DNA of the CDR3: TGTGCCAGCAGCTACAGGGCGGAGACCCAGTACTTC.

V usage is TRBV2 and J usage is TRBJ2-7; possibly TRBD1 for D (5 bases). This CDR3 has 13 amino acids. Germline assignment: CDR1 SNHLY and CDR2 FYNNEI. Deletions cut 7 bases from V and 4 bases from J, with 14 bases between. This chain's CDR3 is CASTGQGVYEQYF. CDR3 sequence (DNA): TGTGCCAGCACTGGCCAGGGCGTGTACGAGCAGTACTTC.

A note on this clone: Other nucleotide sequences in the sample specify the same CDR3. The chain recombines TRBV30 with TRBJ1-6; D is undetermined. CDR1 and CDR2 from the germline V gene are GTSNPN and SVGIG (reference sequence). The V end was cut by 3 bases, the J end by 0 bases, with 9 bases between. CDR3 length: 15 residues. The CDR3 loop reads CAWSSESSYNSPLHF. For the CDR3, the DNA is TGTGCCTGGAGCTCGGAGAGCTCCTATAATTCACCCCTCCACTTT.

CDR3 in amino acids: CASSIVRGGYTF. CDR3 coding DNA: TGTGCCAGCAGCATAGTTAGGGGTGGCTACACCTTC. The J gene is TRBJ1-2, the V gene TRBV7-2; TRBD1 might be the D (5 bases). V lost 5 bases, J lost 7 bases, and 11 bases lay in between. The CDR3 consists of 12 residues. Germline V gives CDR1 SGHTA, CDR2 FQGNSA.

The V call is TRBV4-1, the J call TRBJ2-7; D gene unclear. The CDR3 consists of 15 residues. Trimming shortened V by 0 bases and J by 1 base, and 10 bases separated the two germline ends. The germline CDR1 and CDR2 sequences are MGHRA and YSYEKL. As DNA, the CDR3 is TGCGCCAGCAGCCAAGAGACCTCAGGATCCTACGAGCAGTACTTC. Residues: CASSQETSGSYEQYF.

V usage is TRBV10-3 and J usage is TRBJ2-2; D remains ambiguous. V shed 4 bases and J shed 6 bases, with 15 bases lying between them. The CDR3 runs to 15 residues. Germline values: CDR1 ENHRY, CDR2 SYGVKD. CDR3 sequence reads: CAISGPSQAAGELFF. CDR3 nucleotides: TGTGCCATCAGTGGGCCGTCCCAGGCCGCCGGGGAGCTGTTTTTT.

J is TRBJ2-7 and V is TRBV29-1; D is possibly TRBD2 (5 bases). The CDR3 length is 13 residues. V was clipped by 4 bases and J by 2 bases, with 12 bases between them. In germline, CDR1 is SQVTM, CDR2 ANQGSEA. CDR3 in amino acids: CSVVVPGTYEQYF. The CDR3 bases are TGCAGCGTTGTGGTGCCGGGGACCTACGAGCAGTACTTC.

The chain couples TRBV7-9 to TRBJ1-2; 8 nucleotides agree with TRBD1. V trimming: 1 base; J trimming: 8 bases; junction bases outside the gene matches: 6. Germline CDR1 and CDR2: SEHNR and FQNEAQ (reference sequence). The CDR3 contains 14 residues. CDR3 amino acids: CASSLGAGTGGYTF. CDR3 coding DNA: TGTGCCAGCAGCTTAGGGGCGGGGACAGGAGGCTACACCTTC.